The T cell receptor (beta chain) under discussion was sequenced for a study of shared clonotypes between healthy human individuals. Researchers ran the assay at a deep level. Using immunoSEQ multiplex PCR, the repertoire was profiled, and TCRdb retains in-frame clones only, with some absent. Of about 2 million clones listed, about 95% are singletons. Note on this clone: Its cognate antigen is unknown.

Germline V CDR1 and CDR2: SGHRS, YFSETQ. The CDR3 covers 16 residues. Trimming shortened V by 0 bases and J by 2 bases, and 9 bases separated the two germline ends. Naive CD8 cells lacked CD45RO and underwent positive selection for CCR7, leaving out terminally differentiated effector memory CD45RA+ cells. Whole-study findings and limits: Although depth was large, rarefaction showed that sequencing of the sorted subsets was incomplete. Memory subsets generally showed smaller estimated richness than naive subsets did.

V gene TRBV5-1 combines with J gene TRBJ2-6, with a possible D match to TRBD1 (5 bases). The origin of this receptor is a man between 18 and 35 years old in good health. Sequenced sample: naive CD8+ T cells sorted from blood. The CDR3 DNA follows: TGCGCCAGCAGCTTGGAATGGGGCACTGGGGCCAACGTCCTGACTTTC. Translating it yields CASSLEWGTGANVLTF.